These 24 T cell receptor beta chains were sequenced from one sample in a study of PD-1 blockade in mismatch repair-deficient tumors. Using immunoSEQ multiplex PCR, the repertoire was profiled, and TCRdb retains in-frame clones only, with some absent. The sample has about 110,000 clones; 65% to 80% are singletons. The source material was peripheral blood, sampled more than 58 weeks after starting pembrolizumab. These receptors came from an adult with mismatch repair-deficient cancer.

This clone has a single count. The chain employs TRBV10-1 and TRBJ2-5; D might be TRBD1 or TRBD2, each matching 5 bases. The CDR3 length is 13 residues. V was shortened by 6 bases and J by 5 bases, with 13 bases between the two germline ends. The germline V gene encodes CDR1 WNHNN and CDR2 SYGVQD (reference sequence). This CDR3 reads CASSRDGGETQYF. The CDR3 DNA is TGCGCCAGCAGCCGGGACGGTGGGGAGACCCAGTACTTC.

Here the CDR3 reads CASRRQGAGELFF. Written as DNA, the CDR3 is TGTGCCAGCAGAAGACAGGGCGCCGGGGAGCTGTTTTTT. The rearrangement links TRBV27 to TRBJ2-2, with TRBD1 matching 7 bases. Per the germline V gene, CDR1 is MNHEY and CDR2 is SMNVEV (reference sequence). Unmatched junction bases numbered 4, after V lost 6 bases and J lost 6 bases. CDR3 length: 13 residues.

The chain is built from TRBV7-6 and TRBJ2-7, with a weak D call TRBD2 (6 bases). V lost 1 base, J lost 2 bases, and 15 bases lay in between. Germline lookup yields CDR1 SGHVS and CDR2 FNYEAQ. The CDR3 contains 16 residues. DNA of the CDR3: TGTGCCAGCAGCTTAGGGGGTCCACTAGCAGCCTACGAGCAGTACTTC. Protein sequence: CASSLGGPLAAYEQYF.

This chain connects TRBV6-5 to TRBJ1-1, with a tentative D call TRBD1 (5 bases). The germline V gene has CDR1 MNHEY and CDR2 SVGAGI. The CDR3 is 14 residues long. V lost 8 bases to trimming and J lost 4 bases, with 17 bases between them. The CDR3 DNA is TGTGCCAGCCTACTTGGGGGAGCGAGCACTGAAGCTTTCTTT. Its translation is CASLLGGASTEAFF.

The rearrangement links TRBV4-3 to TRBJ2-3; no firm D call. CDR1 and CDR2 (germline): LGHNA, YSLEER. CDR3 size: 16 residues. V shed 0 bases and J shed 4 bases, with 14 bases lying between them. The CDR3 loop reads CASSQDLVPGADTQYF. CDR3 sequence (DNA): TGCGCCAGCAGCCAAGATCTTGTTCCTGGGGCAGATACGCAGTATTTT.

Worth noting for this clone: One end of the junction fails to match germline, which may point to a read error. This same CDR3 is encoded by further DNA sequences in the sample. The chain has TRBV7-2 and TRBJ2-7; possible D gene TRBD2, 6 bases. The CDR3 is made up of 16 amino acids. From germline, CDR1 is SGHTA and CDR2 FQGNSA. The CDR3 sequence: CASSLAGGYSTYEQYF. CDR3 bases: TGTGCCAGCAGCTTAGCGGGGGGATACTCTACCTACGAGCAGTACTTT. Complete variable domain (other parts from reference TRBV7-2 and TRBJ2-7): GAGVSQSPSNKVTEKGKDVELRCDPISGHTALYWYRQSLGQGLEFLIYFQGNSAPDKSGLPSDRFSAERTGGSVSTLTIQRTQQEDSAVYLCASSLAGGYSTYEQYFGPGTRLTVT.

The CDR3 DNA reads as TGTGCCAGTAGTATAGTCCAGGGGGCCGAGCAGTACTTC. It codes for CASSIVQGAEQYF. The chain joins TRBV19 to TRBJ2-7; TRBD1 matches at 8 bases. This CDR3 spans 13 amino acids. The germline CDR1 and CDR2 sequences are LNHDA and SQIVND (reference sequence). The junction had 2 bases not matched to a gene; V was cut back by 1 base and J by 6 bases. Supplemented by reference TRBV19 and TRBJ2-7, the full variable domain reads DGGITQSPKYLFRKEGQNVTLSCEQNLNHDAMYWYRQDPGQGLRLIYYSQIVNDFQKGDIAEGYSVSREKKESFPLTVTSAQKNPTAFYLCASSIVQGAEQYFGPGTRLTVT.

The chain has TRBV10-2 and TRBJ2-5; D remains unclear. V was shortened by 5 bases and J by 3 bases, with 13 bases between the two germline ends. CDR1 and CDR2 from the germline V gene are WSHSY and SAAADI. The CDR3 loop spans 14 amino acids. Written as DNA, the CDR3 is TGCGCCAGCAGTCGAGCAAGACGGGAAGAGACCCAGTACTTC. Translating gives CASSRARREETQYF.

The rearrangement uses TRBV18 and TRBJ1-2; 7 bases agree with TRBD1. Trimming took 2 bases from V and 2 from J; bases not matched to a gene: 8. The V gene's germline CDR1 is KGHSH and CDR2 LQKENI. This CDR3 spans 16 amino acids. CDR3 nucleotides: TGTGCCAGCTCACCAACTTCACAGGGGCCGAACTATGGCTACACCTTC. Its protein is CASSPTSQGPNYGYTF.

The chain joins TRBV19 to TRBJ2-6; the D gene is possibly TRBD1 (6 bases). The length of the CDR3 is 19 residues. V was clipped by 7 bases and J by 0 bases, with 22 bases between them. Germline CDR1 reads LNHDA; CDR2 reads SQIVND (reference sequence). The CDR3 nucleotides read TGTGCCAGTACCCCGTACCCCAGAACAGGGACCTCTGGGGCCAACGTCCTGACTTTC. It codes for CASTPYPRTGTSGANVLTF.

This clone was seen more than once but under ten times. The gene calls are TRBV18 and TRBJ2-7; 7 nucleotides line up with TRBD1. The J segment lost 2 bases and the V segment lost 1 base, leaving 2 bases of the junction unmatched. Germline V CDR1 and CDR2: KGHSH, LQKENI. The CDR3 covers 14 residues. The CDR3, as DNA: TGTGCCAGCTCACCACGGCAGGGGGCCTACGAGCAGTACTTC. Its protein is CASSPRQGAYEQYF. The full variable domain, its missing parts supplied by reference TRBV18 and TRBJ2-7, is NAGVMQNPRHLVRRRGQEARLRCSPMKGHSHVYWYRQLPEEGLKFMVYLQKENIIDESGMPKERFSAEFPKEGPSILRIQQVVRGDSAAYFCASSPRQGAYEQYFGPGTRLTVT.

This clone was recorded once. The chain couples TRBV21-1 to TRBJ1-1; no check of the table's D call, TRBD1, against the DNA was made. TRBV21-1 corresponds to a pseudogene. The CDR3 covers 15 residues. As DNA, the CDR3 is TGTGCCAGCAGGGGGGAAGGACAGGACAACACTGAAGCTTTCTTT. This codes for CASRGEGQDNTEAFF.

J is TRBJ2-5 and V is TRBV18; D gene unclear. The CDR3 is 13 residues long. V was shortened by 3 bases and J by 4 bases, with 9 bases between the two germline ends. The germline V gene encodes CDR1 KGHSH and CDR2 LQKENI. CDR3 amino acids: CASSPNYGETQYF. The CDR3 coding sequence is TGTGCCAGCTCACCTAACTACGGAGAGACCCAGTACTTC.

The chain combines TRBV18 with TRBJ2-3, with 11 bases that match TRBD2. CDR3 length: 15 amino acids. Germline CDR1 KGHSH, CDR2 LQKENI. Trimming cost V 3 bases and J 3 bases; bases outside gene matches: 2. The CDR3 DNA is TGTGCCAGCTCACCGACTAGCGGGGAAACAGATACGCAGTATTTT. It encodes CASSPTSGETDTQYF.

The V call is TRBV9, the J call TRBJ2-5, with TRBD2 matching over 7 bases. Germline V lookup: CDR1 SGDLS, CDR2 YYNGEE. Unmatched junction bases numbered 10, after V lost 4 bases and J lost 7 bases. The CDR3 contains 14 residues. CDR3 sequence (DNA): TGTGCCAGCAGCCAACGAAGCGGGGATGGGACCCAGTACTTC. Protein sequence: CASSQRSGDGTQYF. The full variable domain, in which reference TRBV9 and TRBJ2-5 provide the parts outside the CDR3, is DSGVTQTPKHLITATGQRVTLRCSPRSGDLSVYWYQQSLDQGLQFLIQYYNGEERAKGNILERFSAQQFPDLHSELNLSSLELGDSALYFCASSQRSGDGTQYFGPGTRLLVL.

The CDR3 region is CSAGTDTQYF. For the CDR3, the DNA is TGCAGTGCTGGCACAGATACGCAGTATTTT. The chain uses TRBV29-1 and TRBJ2-3; D is uncertain. The CDR3 contains 10 residues. From germline, CDR1 is SQVTM and CDR2 ANQGSEA.

The rearrangement joins TRBV19 to TRBJ1-1; 8 bases line up with TRBD1. CDR1 is LNHDA and CDR2 is SQIVND in the germline V gene (reference sequence). The CDR3 covers 13 residues. V was clipped by 4 bases and J by 7 bases; unmatched bases: 5. The CDR3 nucleotides read TGTGCCAGTAGTAGCAGGGGGCGCGGTGAAGCTTTCTTT. Residues: CASSSRGRGEAFF.

The chain uses TRBV30 and TRBJ2-2; D remains ambiguous. With 0 bases removed from V and 6 bases from J, the gap between germline ends came to 14 bases. Germline loops: CDR1 GTSNPN, CDR2 SVGIG (reference sequence). The CDR3 consists of 15 residues. CDR3 sequence reads: CAWSVLSGGPGELFF. The CDR3 nucleotides are TGTGCCTGGAGTGTCTTATCGGGTGGCCCCGGGGAGCTGTTTTTT.

This clone appeared once. The chain carries TRBV6-1 and TRBJ1-1, with D possibly being TRBD1 (5 bases). CDR1 and CDR2 from the germline V gene are MNHNS and SASEGT. This CDR3 comprises 15 residues. V was trimmed by 3 bases and J by 1 base, leaving 12 bases between them. In DNA form, the CDR3 reads TGTGCCAGCAGTGAGATAACAGGCTGGAACACTGAAGCTTTCTTT. As protein: CASSEITGWNTEAFF.

The J gene is TRBJ1-1, the V gene TRBV6-6, with 7 bases identical to TRBD1. Germline V CDR1 and CDR2: MNHNY, SVGAGI (reference sequence). V was clipped by 6 bases and J by 5 bases; unmatched bases: 15. The CDR3 is made up of 16 amino acids. The CDR3 DNA follows: TGTGCCAGCAGGAGAGGGGACAGCTCCCGAGGGACTGAAGCTTTCTTT. This sequence encodes CASRRGDSSRGTEAFF.

This clone was seen more than once but under ten times. This sequence joins TRBV6-5 and TRBJ2-7; no definite D call. The V gene's germline CDR1 is MNHEY and CDR2 SVGAGI. V was shortened by 2 bases and J by 1 base, with 6 bases between the two germline ends. The CDR3 loop spans 13 amino acids. The DNA of the CDR3 is TGTGCCAGCAGTTACCGCCTATCCTACGAGCAGTACTTC. Translation gives CASSYRLSYEQYF.

The V call is TRBV18, the J call TRBJ2-7; no definite D call. Germline lookup yields CDR1 KGHSH and CDR2 LQKENI. This CDR3 spans 21 amino acids. The ends were cut back, 1 base at V and 5 bases at J, with 33 bases in the middle. In nucleotides, the CDR3 is TGTGCCAGCTCACCACTTCTTGTTCGATTGATGTCTGATGGGCAGGACCACGAGCAGTACTTC. Its protein product is CASSPLLVRLMSDGQDHEQYF.

This chain joins TRBV18 and TRBJ2-4; TRBD1 matches at 9 bases. The CDR3 totals 16 residues. The V and J ends lost 6 bases and 0 bases, in that order; junction bases with no gene match: 6. Per the germline V gene, CDR1 is KGHSH and CDR2 is LQKENI. The chain's CDR3 is CASSQGQGVAKNIQYF. CDR3 sequence (DNA): TGTGCCAGCTCCCAGGGACAGGGAGTAGCCAAAAACATTCAGTACTTC.

J is TRBJ1-5 and V is TRBV7-8; D is ambiguous. The germline CDR1 and CDR2 sequences are SGHVS and FQNEAQ. Trimming stripped 1 base from V and 2 bases from J, with 18 bases between. The CDR3 is made up of 18 amino acids. The CDR3 nucleotides read TGTGCCAGCAGCTTAGGGGGTGTACGGATTTCTGGCAATCAGCCCCAGCATTTT. This translates into CASSLGGVRISGNQPQHF.